This is a list of T cell receptor beta chains from one sample in a study of CD8+ T cells in alopecia areata. TCRdb's copy holds only in-frame clones and misses some; the assay was immunoSEQ multiplex PCR. There are about 150,000 clones in the sample; approximately 60% occur only once, and 36% lies in the top ten. The sequenced sample consisted of CD8+ T cells sorted from blood. The receptors stem from a human donor in good health. Each CDR3 is given with its conserved first and last residue. Fields, in order: D gene, V gene, J gene, clone size, CDR3 DNA, CDR3 protein. A D gene is named only where the DNA matches it firmly. Some rows have no size entry. The others give once, few or many, or a class for an expanded clone.

>NA|TRBV29-1|TRBJ1-2|NA
TGCAGCGCCCTAACAGGGATCTATGGCTACACCTTC
CSALTGIYGYTF
>NA|TRBV29-1|TRBJ1-1|NA
TGCAGCGTGGCTGCAGGGAACACTGAAGCTTTCTTT
CSVAAGNTEAFF
>TRBD1|TRBV15|TRBJ2-2|once
TGTGCCACCAGCAGAGGGACAGGGAACACCGGGGAGCTGTTTTTT
CATSRGTGNTGELFF
>NA|TRBV5-4|TRBJ2-6|NA
TGTGCCAGCAGCTCTGGGGCCAACGTCCTGACTTTC
CASSSGANVLTF
>TRBD1|TRBV29-1|TRBJ2-3|few
TGCAGCGTTGGGGGAAGGGGGCTGACAGATACGCAGTATTTT
CSVGGRGLTDTQYF
>NA|TRBV10-3|TRBJ2-7|few
TGTGCCATCAGTGAGACTAGCAGCTCCTACGAGCAGTACTTC
CAISETSSSYEQYF
>NA|TRBV13|TRBJ1-1|once
TGTGCCAGCAGCTTAAGGGGTGACGCTGAAGCTTTCTTT
CASSLRGDAEAFF
>TRBD2|TRBV25-1|TRBJ2-3|NA
TGTGCCAGCAGTAGGACTAGCGGGAGTGATACGCAGTATTTT
CASSRTSGSDTQYF
>TRBD2|TRBV9|TRBJ2-1|once
TGTGCCAGCAGCTCCCGTTCTAGCGGGGTAAATGAGCAGTTCTTC
CASSSRSSGVNEQFF
>NA|TRBV5-6|TRBJ1-4|NA
TGTGCCAGCAGCTTGTATTCAGGAAAACTGTTTTTT
CASSLYSGKLFF
>TRBD2|TRBV27|TRBJ2-7|NA
TGTGCCAGCAGTTTGAGCGGGACTATCTACGAGCAGTACTTC
CASSLSGTIYEQYF
>NA|TRBV7-9|TRBJ2-7|NA
TGTGCCAGCAGCTTTAGAGGGGACGAGCAGTACTTC
CASSFRGDEQYF
>NA|TRBV5-4|TRBJ2-3|NA
TGTGCCAGCAGCTTTGTTAATGGGGATACGCAGTATTTT
CASSFVNGDTQYF
>NA|TRBV2|TRBJ2-7|few
TGTGCCAGCGGCCCCAGCGATTACGAGCAGTACTTC
CASGPSDYEQYF
>TRBD2|TRBV4-2|TRBJ2-3|NA
TGTGCCAGCAGCCGAACTAGCGGGGGGCACACAGATACGCAGTATTTT
CASSRTSGGHTDTQYF
>NA|TRBV6-4|TRBJ2-2|NA
TGTGCCAGCAGCTCCCAGGCCGGGGAGCTGTTTTTT
CASSSQAGELFF
>NA|TRBV7-9|TRBJ2-7|NA
TGTGCCAGCAGCTCCCCTAGCTCGCACCCTTACGAGCAGTACTTC
CASSSPSSHPYEQYF
>NA|TRBV11-2|TRBJ2-7|few
TGTGCCAGCAGCGCTAGCACGGCCTACGAGCAGTACTTC
CASSASTAYEQYF
>NA|TRBV25-1|TRBJ1-1|NA
TGTGCCAGCAGCAGCCCCCTGGCCAGGGACACTGAAGCTTTCTTT
CASSSPLARDTEAFF
>NA|TRBV27|TRBJ2-1|few
TGTGCCAGCAGTTTATCGGGCGGACCGAACAATGAGCAGTTCTTC
CASSLSGGPNNEQFF
>NA|TRBV4-1|TRBJ1-2|NA
TGCGCCAGCAGCCAATGGCCGGGACTCAGCTATGGCTACACCTTC
CASSQWPGLSYGYTF
>TRBD2|TRBV4-1|TRBJ2-3|NA
TGCGCCAGCAGCCAAGGTCGGGGACTAGCTGCGCCAGATACGCAGTATTTT
CASSQGRGLAAPDTQYF
>TRBD2|TRBV9|TRBJ2-2|NA
TGTGCCAGCAGCCCTTATAGCGGGAGTGGCACCGGGGAGCTGTTTTTT
CASSPYSGSGTGELFF
>NA|TRBV5-6|TRBJ2-7|NA
TGTGCCAGCAGGGGGAGCTCCTACGAGCAGTACTTC
CASRGSSYEQYF
>NA|TRBV7-9|TRBJ1-1|NA
TGTGCCAGCAGCCCCTGGGGTGACACTGAAGCTTTCTTT
CASSPWGDTEAFF
>TRBD2|TRBV7-6|TRBJ2-3|NA
TGTGCCAGCAGCTTGACTAGCGGGAGCTCGGATACGCAGTATTTT
CASSLTSGSSDTQYF
>NA|TRBV7-9|TRBJ1-1|NA
TGTGCCAGCAGCGAGGATGTTCGGGGCGGGTTGAACACTGAAGCTTTCTTT
CASSEDVRGGLNTEAFF
>TRBD1|TRBV29-1|TRBJ1-2|NA
TGCAGCGCTGCGACAGGGGGCAGCTATGGCTACACCTTC
CSAATGGSYGYTF
>NA|TRBV6-1|TRBJ2-5|NA
TGTGCCAGCAGTGAAGGGGGGCATCTAGGCTGGGAGACCCAGTACTTC
CASSEGGHLGWETQYF
>NA|TRBV7-2|TRBJ2-7|NA
TGTGCCAGCACCACGGGGGCTAGCAGGAGCCACGAGCAGTACTTC
CASTTGASRSHEQYF
>TRBD1|TRBV4-1|TRBJ2-5|NA
TGCGCCAGCAGCCGGGGACAGGGCGGCGAGACCCAGTACTTC
CASSRGQGGETQYF
>TRBD1|TRBV4-1|TRBJ2-7|medium-sized
TGCGCCAGCAGCCAGGGGACAGGGCGCGAGCAGTACTTC
CASSQGTGREQYF
>NA|TRBV7-9|TRBJ2-1|medium-sized
TGTGCCAGCAGCTTGACCGGGGCCCGTCGGGATAAGTTCTTC
CASSLTGARRDKFF
>NA|TRBV7-9|TRBJ1-5|medium-sized
TGTGCCAGCAGTTTAAAGGGCAGCAATCAGCCCCAGCATTTT
CASSLKGSNQPQHF
>NA|TRBV5-1|TRBJ2-7|NA
TGCGCCAGCAGCTTGGCGGGAGTTGGCTACGAGCAGTACTTC
CASSLAGVGYEQYF
>NA|TRBV15|TRBJ2-6|NA
TGTGCCACCAGCTCTGGGACTGGGGCCAACGTCCTGACTTTC
CATSSGTGANVLTF
>NA|TRBV4-1|TRBJ2-7|few
TGCGCCAGCAGCCAAGATTGGGGGGAGCAGTACTTC
CASSQDWGEQYF
>NA|TRBV5-1|TRBJ1-1|NA
TGCGCCAGCAGCTTGGCCAGGGAGAACACTGAAGCTTTCTTT
CASSLARENTEAFF
>NA|TRBV30|TRBJ2-1|NA
TGTGCCTGGAGTGGAGTCACGAGTGACTACAATGAGCAGTTCTTC
CAWSGVTSDYNEQFF
>NA|TRBV29-1|TRBJ2-2|NA
TGCAGCGAAGCAACAGGGACCGGGGAGCTGTTTTTT
CSEATGTGELFF
>TRBD2|TRBV30|TRBJ2-7|NA
TGTGCCTGGTTGCTAGCGGGGGGCTACGAGCAGTACTTC
CAWLLAGGYEQYF
>TRBD1|TRBV7-8|TRBJ2-5|NA
TGTGCCAGCAGCATGGGACAGGTAGAAAGAGAGACCCAGTACTTC
CASSMGQVERETQYF
>NA|TRBV27|TRBJ2-1|NA
TGTGCCAGCAAGGGGGGAATCTACAATGAGCAGTTCTTC
CASKGGIYNEQFF
>NA|TRBV4-1|TRBJ1-5|few
TGCGCCAGCAGCCCACACGGGAGCTCCAATCAGCCCCAGCATTTT
CASSPHGSSNQPQHF
>TRBD1|TRBV13|TRBJ2-2|NA
TGTGCCAGCAGCGACGGGGACAGAGACACCGGGGAGCTGTTTTTT
CASSDGDRDTGELFF
>NA|TRBV29-1|TRBJ2-3|few
TGCAGCGTTGATGATACCTTGACGCAGTATTTT
CSVDDTLTQYF